The entry that follows covers one T cell receptor (beta chain) sequence. The data originate from a study of cytomegalovirus exposure and HLA in healthy donors. Looking at the study overall: Early release data held 85 million or so unique TCRs from HLA-typed donors.

Germline V lookup: CDR1 ENHRY, CDR2 SYGVKD. V lost 8 bases to trimming and J lost 1 base, with 11 bases between them. The CDR3 runs 13 residues. With 60 Vbeta and 13 Jbeta primers, the PCR was carried out. How the authors handled the data: Later work found 80 million or so unique TCR beta chains, with 9.5 million to 14 million shared. Profiled with immunoSEQ multiplex PCR; TCRdb holds only in-frame clones, not every one. V, J and clone size were drawn from that table, and D and trimming were deduced from the DNA. The sample shows a few hundred thousand clones, 80% to 90% of them seen only once. The sample comprised PBMCs. The TCR sequence derives from a woman in her late teens or twenties in good health and CMV-seronegative. This sequence joins TRBV10-3 and TRBJ1-1, with D maybe TRBD1 (5 bases). In nucleotides, the CDR3 is TGTGCCATCCGCGGGGCCTCGAACACTGAAGCTTTCTTT. Translating it yields CAIRGASNTEAFF.